These 26 T cell receptor beta chains were all obtained from the same sample, sequenced in a study of blood T cells in healthy people across ages. Primed by a sample-barcoded 5' primer and a J-beta primer mix, a second PCR proceeded for roughly 6 to 12 cycles. MiXCR, run by TCRdb on the 5' RACE reads, gives a single entry per CDR3 protein. The data contain hundreds of thousands of distinct CDR3 sequences, about a fifth of them seen just once; the ten biggest clones take up about 22%. The sequenced sample consisted of blood. The receptors come from a man in his 70s in good health.

V and J are TRBV28 and TRBJ2-3; 7 bases agree with TRBD2. CDR1 is MDHEN and CDR2 is SYDVKM in the germline V gene. J lost 4 bases, V lost 2 bases, and 9 bases had no gene match. The CDR3 runs 16 residues. The CDR3 loop is CASSLVYGGSADTQYF. The DNA for the CDR3 is TGTGCCAGCAGTTTAGTCTACGGGGGGAGTGCAGATACGCAGTATTTT.

This clonotype was found a few times. The chain employs TRBV20-1 and TRBJ2-1, with D unclear. CDR1 and CDR2 from the germline V gene are DFQATT and SNEGSKA (reference sequence). This CDR3 comprises 14 residues. Trimming took 5 bases from V and 1 from J, leaving 12 bases between them. Written as DNA, the CDR3 is TGCAGTGCTCTTGAGTCCCCGTCCTACAATGAGCAGTTCTTC. Its translation: CSALESPSYNEQFF.

This clonotype appeared a few times. The gene calls are TRBV20-1 and TRBJ2-1; 8 bases agree with TRBD1. The closer fit of TRBJ2-7 to the DNA end suggests the J call may be wrong. The CDR3 has 14 residues. CDR1 and CDR2 from the germline V gene are DFQATT and SNEGSKA (reference sequence). DNA for the CDR3: TGCAGTGCGAGTTCGGGACAGGCCACCTACGAGCAGTACTTC. Protein product: CSASSGQATYEQYF.

The rearrangement uses TRBV14 and TRBJ2-3, with 11 bases identical to TRBD1. CDR3 length: 17 residues. Germline CDR1 is SGHDN and CDR2 is FVKESK. V lost 2 bases to trimming and J lost 3 bases; unmatched junction nucleotides: 7. The CDR3 spells CASSQPLGQGVTDTQYF. The DNA for the CDR3 is TGTGCCAGCAGCCAACCCTTGGGACAGGGGGTAACAGATACGCAGTATTTT.

This chain uses TRBV7-9 with TRBJ1-1; the D gene is possibly TRBD1 (6 bases). The CDR3 runs 15 residues. Germline V gene sequence: CDR1 SEHNR, CDR2 FQNEAQ (reference sequence). Trimming took off 0 bases at V and 1 base at J, with 9 bases between the two ends. The CDR3 sequence: CASSLAGGPNTEAFF. CDR3 DNA sequence: TGTGCCAGCAGCTTAGCTGGGGGGCCGAACACTGAAGCTTTCTTT.

This clonotype came up a few times. The J gene is TRBJ2-1, the V gene TRBV9, with 9 bases matching TRBD1. V shed 2 bases and J 1 base; nucleotides not matched to a gene: 10. This CDR3 contains 18 residues. CDR1 and CDR2 from the germline V gene are SGDLS and YYNGEE. Written as DNA, the CDR3 is TGTGCCAGCAGCGTCCCCCGGGACAGGGAAAATTCCTACAATGAGCAGTTCTTC. Its translation: CASSVPRDRENSYNEQFF.

This clonotype was recorded many times. J is TRBJ2-3 and V is TRBV27; D unclear. The CDR3 is made up of 16 amino acids. The V gene lost 8 bases and the J gene lost 0 bases, with 18 bases spanning the gap. Germline CDR1 is MNHEY and CDR2 is SMNVEV (reference sequence). The CDR3 spells CASFPESRQSTDTQYF. The CDR3, as DNA: TGTGCCAGCTTCCCGGAAAGCCGGCAGAGCACAGATACGCAGTATTTT.

This clonotype turned up a few times. The chain joins TRBV5-1 to TRBJ2-1; no clear D gene. V lost 0 bases, J lost 0 bases, and 10 bases lay in between. The length of the CDR3 is 16 residues. CDR1 SGHRS and CDR2 YFSETQ come from the germline V gene. CDR3 in amino acids: CASSLGQPSSYNEQFF. In nucleotides, the CDR3 is TGCGCCAGCAGCTTGGGGCAGCCGAGCTCCTACAATGAGCAGTTCTTC.

CDR3 nucleotides: TGTGCCAGCAGCCAAGAACAACCACCCCTCCACTTT. Translating it yields CASSQEQPPLHF. The chain has TRBV3-1 and TRBJ1-6, with unresolved D. This CDR3 is built from 12 residues. Germline loops: CDR1 LGHDT, CDR2 YNNKEL (reference sequence). Trimming shortened V by 0 bases and J by 11 bases, and 5 bases separated the two germline ends. The complete variable domain, with remaining parts taken from reference TRBV3-1 and TRBJ1-6, reads DTAVSQTPKYLVTQMGNDKSIKCEQNLGHDTMYWYKQDSKKFLKIMFSYNNKELIINETVPNRFSPKSPDKAHLNLHINSLELGDSAVYFCASSQEQPPLHFGNGTRLTVT.

This clonotype was found many times. The rearrangement links TRBV5-1 to TRBJ2-5; D gene ambiguous. Between the trimmed V and J ends, which lost 4 bases and 7 bases, there was a span of 26 bases. From germline, CDR1 is SGHRS and CDR2 YFSETQ. This CDR3 is 17 amino acids long. CDR3 sequence (DNA): TGCGCCAGCAGCGGCAGGACGTCGCCTATAAAAGATGTGACCCAGTACTTC. Residues: CASSGRTSPIKDVTQYF. Based on the CDR3 plus reference TRBV5-1 and TRBJ2-5, the full variable domain is KAGVTQTPRYLIKTRGQQVTLSCSPISGHRSVSWYQQTPGQGLQFLFEYFSETQRNKGNFPGRFSGRQFSNSRSEMNVSTLELGDSALYLCASSGRTSPIKDVTQYFGPGTRLLVL.

There are a few counts of this clonotype. The gene calls are TRBV20-1 and TRBJ1-3; D unclear. Per the germline V gene, CDR1 is DFQATT and CDR2 is SNEGSKA (reference sequence). Trimming left V 3 bases short and J 2 bases short, with 11 bases between. The CDR3 sequence is 14 residues long. CDR3 region: CSASYEGAGNTIYF. The CDR3 DNA reads as TGCAGTGCTAGCTATGAGGGAGCTGGAAACACCATATATTTT.

The J gene is TRBJ1-4, the V gene TRBV5-1, with D uncertain. Trimming removed 2 bases from V and 2 bases from J, with 10 bases in between. Germline-derived CDR1 and CDR2 are SGHRS and YFSETQ. The CDR3 covers 15 residues. The CDR3 DNA reads as TGCGCCAGCAGCTTAGCCGGGAGCACTAATGAAAAACTGTTTTTT. Its protein product is CASSLAGSTNEKLFF.

The chain uses TRBV5-1 and TRBJ1-5; D call uncertain. The CDR3 has 15 residues. V shed 4 bases and J shed 6 bases, with 17 bases lying between them. The V gene's germline CDR1 is SGHRS and CDR2 YFSETQ. CDR3 sequence reads: CASSDSGVAGQPQHF. CDR3 sequence (DNA): TGCGCCAGCAGCGACTCCGGGGTGGCCGGTCAGCCCCAGCATTTT.

Ten or more counts support this clonotype. The V and J genes are TRBV6-5 and TRBJ2-1; D perhaps matches TRBD2 (5 bases). The CDR3 is 14 amino acids. In germline, CDR1 is MNHEY, CDR2 SVGAGI. Trimming removed 6 bases at V and 5 bases at J, with 14 bases between. CDR3 protein: CASRSSRFHNEQFF. In DNA, the CDR3 is TGTGCCAGCAGGTCTAGCCGATTTCACAATGAGCAGTTCTTC.

This clonotype turned up a few times. The chain joins TRBV5-1 to TRBJ2-7, with D possibly TRBD1 on 5 matching bases. The germline V gene has CDR1 SGHRS and CDR2 YFSETQ. The CDR3 consists of 14 residues. Trimming took 4 bases from V and 0 from J, leaving 11 bases between them. Here the CDR3 reads CASSASTASYEQYF. The CDR3 DNA reads as TGCGCCAGCAGCGCATCGACAGCCTCCTACGAGCAGTACTTC.

A word on this clonotype: One end of the junction does not line up with germline, which may come from a read error. The V and J genes are TRBV5-1 and TRBJ2-3; D is unresolved. The CDR3 extends over 14 amino acids. Germline-derived CDR1 and CDR2 are SGHRS and YFSETQ. CDR3: CAGSFGQPTDTQYF. CDR3 DNA: TGCGCCGGCAGCTTTGGTCAACCCACAGATACGCAGTATTTT.

V and J are TRBV3-1 and TRBJ2-3; D not resolved. The CDR3 length is 16 residues. V shed 0 bases and J shed 5 bases, with 15 bases lying between them. The germline CDR1 and CDR2 sequences are LGHDT and YNNKEL (reference sequence). CDR3 region: CASSQERAVPLDTQYF. The CDR3 DNA follows: TGTGCCAGCAGCCAAGAGAGAGCCGTACCGTTAGATACGCAGTATTTT.

The table lists this clonotype with a few counts. The chain recombines TRBV27 with TRBJ2-3; D remains ambiguous. Trimming removed 4 bases at V and 4 bases at J, with 9 bases between. This CDR3 is built from 13 residues. CDR1 is MNHEY and CDR2 is SMNVEV in the germline V gene (reference sequence). The CDR3 reads CASSSDGSDTQYF. Written as DNA, the CDR3 is TGTGCCAGCAGTTCGGACGGCTCAGATACGCAGTATTTT.

This clonotype was counted only a few times. The rearrangement joins TRBV5-1 to TRBJ2-4, with D uncertain. Looked up from germline, CDR1 is SGHRS and CDR2 is YFSETQ. This CDR3 has 17 amino acids. V was trimmed by 0 bases and J by 0 bases, leaving 13 bases between them. The CDR3 DNA sequence: TGCGCCAGCAGCTTGGGGCTGGTCCATCTAGCCAAAAACATTCAGTACTTC. Amino acid sequence: CASSLGLVHLAKNIQYF.

There are a few counts of this clonotype. The rearrangement joins TRBV5-1 to TRBJ2-6; D is unclear. Trimming removed 4 bases at V and 3 bases at J, with 8 bases between. CDR3 length equals 14 residues. Germline CDR1 and CDR2: SGHRS and YFSETQ. The CDR3 nucleotides read TGCGCCAGCAGCGAGGAAGATGGGGCCAACGTCCTGACTTTC. It codes for CASSEEDGANVLTF.

This clonotype was counted a few times. The rearrangement uses TRBV5-5 and TRBJ2-7, with D maybe TRBD1 (5 bases). V lost 0 bases and J 4 bases, leaving 14 bases between the germline ends. Germline V gives CDR1 SGHKS, CDR2 YYEKEE (reference sequence). CDR3 length equals 15 residues. The CDR3: CASSLATGSSYEQYF. In DNA form, the CDR3 reads TGTGCCAGCAGCTTGGCCACAGGAAGCTCTTACGAGCAGTACTTC.

This clonotype was detected a few times. The J gene is TRBJ2-3, the V gene TRBV4-3, with TRBD2 matching 10 bases. The V segment lost 0 bases and the J segment 2 bases; nucleotides outside the gene matches: 5. CDR3 length: 17 amino acids. Germline V gene sequence: CDR1 LGHNA, CDR2 YSLEER. The CDR3, as DNA: TGCGCCAGCAGCCAAGATTCTAGCGGGAGCCTCACAGATACGCAGTATTTT. It is translated as CASSQDSSGSLTDTQYF.

In its sample, this clonotype was seen a few times. The chain is built from TRBV5-1 and TRBJ2-1, with D possibly being TRBD2 (5 bases). The CDR3 is 17 residues long. Trimming left V 4 bases short and J 5 bases short, with 22 bases between. Germline CDR1 and CDR2: SGHRS and YFSETQ. The chain's CDR3 is CASSVELSGPADNEQFF. In DNA, the CDR3 is TGCGCCAGCAGCGTGGAATTGTCCGGTCCAGCGGACAATGAGCAGTTCTTC.

CDR3 nucleotides: TGTGCCAGCAGCTTATTGTTTCGACATCCCTCCTACAATGAGCAGTTCTTC. It codes for CASSLLFRHPSYNEQFF. The rearrangement uses TRBV11-2 and TRBJ2-1, with unresolved D. The CDR3 runs to 17 residues. Germline CDR1 SGHAT, CDR2 FQNNGV. Trimming left V 2 bases short and J 0 bases short, with 14 bases between.

This clonotype has just a few counts. V gene TRBV7-8 combines with J gene TRBJ2-3; 9 bases align to TRBD2. V lost 5 bases to trimming and J lost 0 bases; unmatched junction nucleotides: 6. The CDR3 loop spans 16 amino acids. CDR1 and CDR2 from the germline V gene are SGHVS and FQNEAQ. CDR3 in DNA: TGTGCCAGCAGCCCAGTTCTAGCGGGGAGCACAGATACGCAGTATTTT. Its protein product is CASSPVLAGSTDTQYF.

The V call is TRBV20-1, the J call TRBJ2-3; D not resolved. The V and J ends lost 1 base and 4 bases respectively, with 15 bases between them. The germline V gene has CDR1 DFQATT and CDR2 SNEGSKA (reference sequence). The CDR3 loop spans 15 amino acids. In nucleotides, the CDR3 is TGCAGTGCTAGAGGGACCACACACGGCGCAGATACGCAGTATTTT. Amino acids: CSARGTTHGADTQYF.